The text below deals with one TCR beta chain. This sample was included in a study of CD8 T cells in Susac syndrome. V shed 5 bases, J shed 1 base, and the junction held 8 bases outside the gene matches. Germline loops: CDR1 MNHEY, CDR2 SVGEGT. CDR3 size: 16 residues. Random hexamers were used to reverse transcribe roughly 0.5 to 1 ug of RNA. TCRdb passed the immunoSEQ multiplex PCR reads through MiXCR, listing each CDR3 protein once. The profile covers 55,000 to 75,000 distinct CDR3 sequences, with 93% appearing a single time and about 0.15% taken by the ten largest. Sequencing used CD4+ T cells from PBMCs. V gene TRBV6-2 or TRBV6-3 combines with J gene TRBJ1-1; 9 bases are shared with TRBD1. The source of this sequence is a human donor with Susac syndrome. This chain's CDR3 is CASSPGTGLTNTEAFF. In DNA, the CDR3 is TGTGCCAGCAGTCCCGGGACAGGGTTGACGAACACTGAAGCTTTCTTT.